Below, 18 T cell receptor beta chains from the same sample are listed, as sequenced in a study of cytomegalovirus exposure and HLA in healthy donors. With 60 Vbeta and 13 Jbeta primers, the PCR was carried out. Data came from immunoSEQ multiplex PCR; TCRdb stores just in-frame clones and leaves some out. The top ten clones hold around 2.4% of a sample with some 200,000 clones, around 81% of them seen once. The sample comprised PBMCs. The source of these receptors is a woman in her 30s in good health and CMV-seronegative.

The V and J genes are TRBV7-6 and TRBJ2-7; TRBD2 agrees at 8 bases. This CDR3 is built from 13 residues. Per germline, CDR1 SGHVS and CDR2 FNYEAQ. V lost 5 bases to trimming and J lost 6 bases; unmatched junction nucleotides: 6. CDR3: CASSPGTRREQYF. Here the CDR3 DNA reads TGTGCCAGCAGCCCCGGGACTAGACGCGAGCAGTACTTC.

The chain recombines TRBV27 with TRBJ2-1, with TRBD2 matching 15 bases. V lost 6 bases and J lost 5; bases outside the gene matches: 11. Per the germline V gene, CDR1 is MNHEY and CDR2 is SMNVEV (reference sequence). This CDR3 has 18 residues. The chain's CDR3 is CASRNLRTSGRADNEQFF. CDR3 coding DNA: TGTGCCAGCAGAAACCTCCGGACTAGCGGGAGGGCCGACAATGAGCAGTTCTTC.

The CDR3 loop reads CASSLVLGGRASYEQYF. In DNA form, the CDR3 reads TGTGCCAGCAGCTTGGTCTTAGGTGGGAGGGCCTCCTACGAGCAGTACTTC. This rearrangement joins TRBV5-8 to TRBJ2-7; 7 nucleotides match TRBD2. After removal of 0 bases from V and 0 bases from J, the junction contained 9 bases not matched to a gene. The germline CDR1 and CDR2 sequences are SGHTS and YDEGEE. CDR3 length: 17 amino acids. The whole variable domain, remainder taken from reference TRBV5-8 and TRBJ2-7, is EAGVTQSPTHLIKTRGQQATLRCSPISGHTSVYWYQQALGLGLQFLLWYDEGEERNRGNFPPRFSGRQFPNYSSELNVNALELEDSALYLCASSLVLGGRASYEQYFGPGTRLTVT.

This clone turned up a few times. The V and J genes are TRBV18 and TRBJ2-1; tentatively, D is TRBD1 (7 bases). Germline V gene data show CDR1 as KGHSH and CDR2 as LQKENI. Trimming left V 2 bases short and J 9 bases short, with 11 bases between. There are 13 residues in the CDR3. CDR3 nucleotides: TGTGCCAGCTCACCAATTCAGGGGGGTGAGCAGTTCTTC. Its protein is CASSPIQGGEQFF.

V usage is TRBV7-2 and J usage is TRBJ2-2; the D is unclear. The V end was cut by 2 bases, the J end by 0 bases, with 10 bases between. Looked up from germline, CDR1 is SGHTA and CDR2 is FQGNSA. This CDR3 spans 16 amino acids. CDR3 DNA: TGTGCCAGCAGCTTACGCACAGTGGCGAACACCGGGGAGCTGTTTTTT. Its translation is CASSLRTVANTGELFF.

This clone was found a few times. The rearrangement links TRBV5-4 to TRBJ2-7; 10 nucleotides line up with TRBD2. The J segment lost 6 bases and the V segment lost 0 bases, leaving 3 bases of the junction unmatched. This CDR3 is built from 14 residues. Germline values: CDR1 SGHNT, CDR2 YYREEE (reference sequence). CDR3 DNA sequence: TGTGCCAGCAGCTTGGGTTTAGCGGGAGGCGAGCAGTACTTC. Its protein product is CASSLGLAGGEQYF.

CDR3 loop: CASSLKGEPNVLTF. The CDR3 DNA reads TGTGCCAGCAGCTTGAAGGGGGAACCCAACGTCCTGACTTTC. J is TRBJ2-6 and V is TRBV5-4; D possibly corresponds to TRBD1 (6 bases). CDR3 length equals 14 residues. Trimming took 1 base from V and 8 from J, leaving 10 bases between them. From germline, CDR1 is SGHNT and CDR2 YYREEE (reference sequence).

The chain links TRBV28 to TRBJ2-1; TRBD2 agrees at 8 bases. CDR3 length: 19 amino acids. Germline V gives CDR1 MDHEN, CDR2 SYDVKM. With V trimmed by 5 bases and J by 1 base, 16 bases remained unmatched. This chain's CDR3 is CASSPHLAGGLLSYNEQFF. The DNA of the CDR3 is TGTGCCAGCAGTCCCCATCTGGCGGGGGGCCTTCTTTCCTACAATGAGCAGTTCTTC.

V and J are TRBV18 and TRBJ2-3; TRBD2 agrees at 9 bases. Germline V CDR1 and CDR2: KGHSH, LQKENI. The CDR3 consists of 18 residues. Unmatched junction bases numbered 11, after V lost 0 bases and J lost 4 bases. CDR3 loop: CASSPPGLSGSPADTQYF. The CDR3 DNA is TGTGCCAGCTCACCACCGGGCCTTAGCGGGAGCCCAGCAGATACGCAGTATTTT.

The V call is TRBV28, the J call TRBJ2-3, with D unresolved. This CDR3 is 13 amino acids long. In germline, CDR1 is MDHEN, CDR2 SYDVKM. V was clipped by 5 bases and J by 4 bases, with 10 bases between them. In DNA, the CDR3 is TGTGCCAGCAGTGACTCCTTGTCAGATACGCAGTATTTT. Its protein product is CASSDSLSDTQYF.

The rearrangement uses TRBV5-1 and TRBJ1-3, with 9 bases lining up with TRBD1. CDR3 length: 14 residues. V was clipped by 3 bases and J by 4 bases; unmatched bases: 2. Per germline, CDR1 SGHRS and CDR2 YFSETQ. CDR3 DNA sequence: TGCGCCAGCAGCTCCGGGACAGGGGGAAACACCATATATTTT. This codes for CASSSGTGGNTIYF.

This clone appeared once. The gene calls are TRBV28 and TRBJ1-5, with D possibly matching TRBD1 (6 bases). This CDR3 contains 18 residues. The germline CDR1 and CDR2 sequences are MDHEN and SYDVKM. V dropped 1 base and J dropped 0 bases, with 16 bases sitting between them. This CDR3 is CASSLSQGLRDSNQPQHF. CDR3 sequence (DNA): TGTGCCAGCAGTTTATCCCAGGGGCTCCGGGATAGCAATCAGCCCCAGCATTTT.

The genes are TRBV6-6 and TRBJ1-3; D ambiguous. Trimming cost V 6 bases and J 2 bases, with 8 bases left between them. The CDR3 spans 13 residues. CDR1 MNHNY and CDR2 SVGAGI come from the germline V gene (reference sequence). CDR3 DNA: TGTGCCAGCAGGCAGCGGACTGGAAACACCATATATTTT. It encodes CASRQRTGNTIYF.

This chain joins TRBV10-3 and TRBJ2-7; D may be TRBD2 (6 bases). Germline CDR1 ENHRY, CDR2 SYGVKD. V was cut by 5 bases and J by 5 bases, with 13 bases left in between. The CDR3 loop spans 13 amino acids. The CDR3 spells CAISPSGPHEQYF. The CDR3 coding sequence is TGTGCCATCAGTCCAAGCGGGCCCCACGAGCAGTACTTC.

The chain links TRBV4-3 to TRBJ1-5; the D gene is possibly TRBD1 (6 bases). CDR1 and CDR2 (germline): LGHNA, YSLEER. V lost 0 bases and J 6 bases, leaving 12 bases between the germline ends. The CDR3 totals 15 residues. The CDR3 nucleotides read TGCGCCAGCAGCCAAGATAGGGGGTTGAGTCAGCCCCAGCATTTT. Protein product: CASSQDRGLSQPQHF.

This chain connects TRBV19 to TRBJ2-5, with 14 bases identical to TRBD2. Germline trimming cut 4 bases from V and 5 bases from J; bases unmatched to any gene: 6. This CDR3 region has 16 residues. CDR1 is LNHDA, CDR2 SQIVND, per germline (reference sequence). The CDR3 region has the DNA TGTGCCAGTAGTACAGGACTAGCGGGGGGTAGGGAGACCCAGTACTTC. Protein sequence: CASSTGLAGGRETQYF.

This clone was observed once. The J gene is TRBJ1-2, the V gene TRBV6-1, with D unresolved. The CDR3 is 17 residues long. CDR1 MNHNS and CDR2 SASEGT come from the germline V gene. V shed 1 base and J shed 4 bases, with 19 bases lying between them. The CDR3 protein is CASSEVVASAGSYGYTF. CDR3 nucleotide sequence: TGTGCCAGCAGTGAAGTAGTCGCCTCGGCGGGGAGCTATGGCTACACCTTC.

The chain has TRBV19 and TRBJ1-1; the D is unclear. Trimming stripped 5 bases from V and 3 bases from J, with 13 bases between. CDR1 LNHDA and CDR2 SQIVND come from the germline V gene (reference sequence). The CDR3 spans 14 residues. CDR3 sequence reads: CASSRKIRDTEAFF. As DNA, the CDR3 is TGTGCCAGTAGTCGGAAGATTCGGGACACTGAAGCTTTCTTT.